This TCR beta chain derives from a study of shared clonotypes between healthy human individuals. Points from the study as a whole: Generation probabilities of non-shared clonotypes were lower (relative to those shared by all four donors). Blood alone was sampled, and tissue repertoires likely differ.

Points on this clone: As yet, its antigen is unknown.

Deep was the level used in running the assay. Every immunoSEQ plate was one replicate of a subset's evenly spread DNA. Clones were read by immunoSEQ multiplex PCR, and TCRdb kept only the in-frame ones, dropping some. The sample has roughly 1,500,000 clones, approximately 98.5% seen once. The CDR3 is made up of 13 amino acids. The trim removed 6 bases at V and 4 bases at J, leaving 5 bases unmatched. Germline CDR1 SNHLY, CDR2 FYNNEI. The TCR originated in a man younger than 40 in good health. The chain employs TRBV2 and TRBJ2-7; TRBD1 matches at 8 bases. The source material was naive CD4+ T cells sorted from blood. The subset denotes: CD45RA+ positively selected. CDR3 residues: CASRTGERYEQYF. For the CDR3, the DNA is TGTGCCAGCAGGACAGGGGAGCGGTACGAGCAGTACTTC. Filled out from reference TRBV2 and TRBJ2-7, the complete variable domain reads EPEVTQTPSHQVTQMGQEVILRCVPISNHLYFYWYRQILGQKVEFLVSFYNNEISEKSEIFDDQFSVERPDGSNFTLKIRSTKLEDSAMYFCASRTGERYEQYFGPGTRLTVT.